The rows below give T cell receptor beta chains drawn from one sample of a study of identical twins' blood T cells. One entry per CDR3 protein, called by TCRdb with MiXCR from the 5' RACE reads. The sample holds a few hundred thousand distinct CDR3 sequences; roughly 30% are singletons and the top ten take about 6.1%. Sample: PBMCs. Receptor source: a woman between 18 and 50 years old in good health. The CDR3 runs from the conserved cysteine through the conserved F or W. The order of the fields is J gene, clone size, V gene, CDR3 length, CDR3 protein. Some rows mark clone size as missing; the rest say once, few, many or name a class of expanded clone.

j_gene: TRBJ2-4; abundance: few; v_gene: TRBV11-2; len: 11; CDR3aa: CASSLVNIQYF
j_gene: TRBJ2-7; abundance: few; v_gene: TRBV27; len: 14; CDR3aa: CASSWGLGNYEQYF
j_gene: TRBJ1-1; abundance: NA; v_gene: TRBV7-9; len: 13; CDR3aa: CASSRDSHTEAFF
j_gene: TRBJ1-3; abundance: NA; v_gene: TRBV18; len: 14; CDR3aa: CASPPGSTGNTIYF
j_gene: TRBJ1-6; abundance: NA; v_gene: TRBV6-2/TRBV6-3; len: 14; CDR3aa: CASSYSIPDLTLHF
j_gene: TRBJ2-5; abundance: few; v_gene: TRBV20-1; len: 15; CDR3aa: CSARDSSPYWETQYF
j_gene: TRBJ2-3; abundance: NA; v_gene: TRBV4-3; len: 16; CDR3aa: CASTPTSGSLRDTQYF
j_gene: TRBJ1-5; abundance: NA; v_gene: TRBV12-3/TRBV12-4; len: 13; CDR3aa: CASSSSGGQPQHF
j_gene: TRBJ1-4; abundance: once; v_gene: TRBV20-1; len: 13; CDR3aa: CSASQPANEKLFF
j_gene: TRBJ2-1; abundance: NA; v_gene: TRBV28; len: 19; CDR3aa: CASSDPGSWRANSVNEQFF
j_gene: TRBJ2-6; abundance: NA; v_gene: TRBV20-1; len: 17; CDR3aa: CSARDWTVVSGANVLTF
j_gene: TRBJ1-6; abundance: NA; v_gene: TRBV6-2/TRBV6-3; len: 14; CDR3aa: CASKKGGGNSPLHF
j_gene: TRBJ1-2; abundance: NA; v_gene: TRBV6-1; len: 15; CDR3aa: CASVVLAGGKYGYTF
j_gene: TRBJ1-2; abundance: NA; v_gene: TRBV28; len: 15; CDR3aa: CASSSQENPNYGYTF
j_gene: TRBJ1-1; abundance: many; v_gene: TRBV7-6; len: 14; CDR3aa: CASSLGQVGTEAFF
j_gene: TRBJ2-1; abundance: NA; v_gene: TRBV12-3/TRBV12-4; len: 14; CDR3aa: CASSLGLVYNEQFF
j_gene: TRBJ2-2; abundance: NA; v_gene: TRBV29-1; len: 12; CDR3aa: CSSRSGTGELFF
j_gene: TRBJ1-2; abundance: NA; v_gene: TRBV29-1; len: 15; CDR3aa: CSVLPWTGLNYGYTF
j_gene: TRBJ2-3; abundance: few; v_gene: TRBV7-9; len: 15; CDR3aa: CASSSWTSTTDTQYF
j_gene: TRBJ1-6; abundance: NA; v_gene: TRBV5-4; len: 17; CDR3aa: CASSFSRSDRRNSPLHF
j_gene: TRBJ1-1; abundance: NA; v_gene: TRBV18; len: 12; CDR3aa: CASSPPMREAFF
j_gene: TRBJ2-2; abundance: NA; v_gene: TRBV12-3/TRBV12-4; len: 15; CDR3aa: CASSTGLAVTGERFF
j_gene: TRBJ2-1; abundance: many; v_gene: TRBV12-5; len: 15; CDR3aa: CASGFWLGTYNEQFF
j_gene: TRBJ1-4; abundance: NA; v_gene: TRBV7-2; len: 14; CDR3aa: CASSLRGSREKLFF
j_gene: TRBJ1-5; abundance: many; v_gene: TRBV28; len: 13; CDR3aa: CASSSGGDQPQHF
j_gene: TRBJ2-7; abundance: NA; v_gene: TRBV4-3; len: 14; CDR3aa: CASSQAWDFYEQYF
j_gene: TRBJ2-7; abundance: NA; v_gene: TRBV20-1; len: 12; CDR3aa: CSARAGAVEQYF
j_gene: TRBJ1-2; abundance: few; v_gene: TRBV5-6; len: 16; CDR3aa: CASSKIQGRFPYGYTF
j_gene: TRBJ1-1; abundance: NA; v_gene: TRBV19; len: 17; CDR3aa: CASSPPTGGTVNTEAFF
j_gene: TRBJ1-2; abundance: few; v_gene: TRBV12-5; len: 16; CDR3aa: CASGFERTGANYGYTF
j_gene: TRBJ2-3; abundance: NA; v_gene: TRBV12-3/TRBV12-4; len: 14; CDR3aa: CASSWGIITDAQYF
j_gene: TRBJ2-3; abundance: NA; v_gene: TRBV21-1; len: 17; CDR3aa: CASSKGTLAGGSDTQYF
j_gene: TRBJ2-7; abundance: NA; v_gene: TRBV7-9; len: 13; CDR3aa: CASSRTGINEQYF
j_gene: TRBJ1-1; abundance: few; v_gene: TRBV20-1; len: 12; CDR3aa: CSASESNTEAFF
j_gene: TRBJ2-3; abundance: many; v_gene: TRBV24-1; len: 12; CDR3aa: CATVRSTDTQYF
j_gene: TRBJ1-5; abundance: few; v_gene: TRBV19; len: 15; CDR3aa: CASRPLSGGGQPQHF
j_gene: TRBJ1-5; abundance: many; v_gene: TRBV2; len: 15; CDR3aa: CASSERTGGDQPQHF
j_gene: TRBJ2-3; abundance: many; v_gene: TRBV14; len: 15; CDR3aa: CASSLGSHSLYTQYF
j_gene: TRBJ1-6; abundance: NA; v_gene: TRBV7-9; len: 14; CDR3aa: CASSSTGENSPLHF
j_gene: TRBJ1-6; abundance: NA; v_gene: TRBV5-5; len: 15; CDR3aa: CASSPTGLGNSPLHF
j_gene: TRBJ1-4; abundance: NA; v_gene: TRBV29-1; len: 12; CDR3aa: CSVEGSGEKLFF
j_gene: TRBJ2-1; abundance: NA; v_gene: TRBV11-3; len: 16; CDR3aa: CASSLDTRSSPNEQFF
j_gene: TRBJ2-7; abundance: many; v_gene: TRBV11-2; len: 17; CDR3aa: CASSIPPSGGRSYEQYF
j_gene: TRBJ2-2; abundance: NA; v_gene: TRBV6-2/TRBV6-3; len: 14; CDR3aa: CASARGTNTGELFF
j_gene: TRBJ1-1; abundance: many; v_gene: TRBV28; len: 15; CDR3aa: CASRQGGAAGTEAFF
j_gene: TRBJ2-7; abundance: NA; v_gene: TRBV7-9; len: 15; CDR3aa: CASSLREGSIYEQYF
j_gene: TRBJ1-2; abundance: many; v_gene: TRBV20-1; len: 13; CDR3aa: CSAPTTDFYGYTF
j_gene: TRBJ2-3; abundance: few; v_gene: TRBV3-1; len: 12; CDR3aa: CASQGGPDTQYF
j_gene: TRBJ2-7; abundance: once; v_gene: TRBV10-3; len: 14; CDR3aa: CAISEGAALTEQYF
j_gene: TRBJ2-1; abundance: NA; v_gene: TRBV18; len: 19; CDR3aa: CASSPPIEGLAIGADEQFF